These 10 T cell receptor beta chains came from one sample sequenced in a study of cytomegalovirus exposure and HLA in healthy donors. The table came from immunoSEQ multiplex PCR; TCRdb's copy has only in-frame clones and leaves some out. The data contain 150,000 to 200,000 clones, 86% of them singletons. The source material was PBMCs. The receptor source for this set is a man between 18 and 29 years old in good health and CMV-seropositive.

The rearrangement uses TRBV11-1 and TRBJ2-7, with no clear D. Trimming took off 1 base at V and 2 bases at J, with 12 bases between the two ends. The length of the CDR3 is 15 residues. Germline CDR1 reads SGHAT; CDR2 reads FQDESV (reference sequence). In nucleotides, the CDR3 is TGTGCCAGCAGCTTAGGGTTTTGGAGCGCCTACGAGCAGTACTTC. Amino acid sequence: CASSLGFWSAYEQYF.

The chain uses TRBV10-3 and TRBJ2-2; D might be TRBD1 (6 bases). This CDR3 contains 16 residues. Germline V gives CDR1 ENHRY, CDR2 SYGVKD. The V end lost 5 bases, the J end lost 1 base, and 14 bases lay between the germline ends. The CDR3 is CAISLPQGMNTGELFF. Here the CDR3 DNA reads TGTGCCATCAGTTTACCACAGGGAATGAACACCGGGGAGCTGTTTTTT.

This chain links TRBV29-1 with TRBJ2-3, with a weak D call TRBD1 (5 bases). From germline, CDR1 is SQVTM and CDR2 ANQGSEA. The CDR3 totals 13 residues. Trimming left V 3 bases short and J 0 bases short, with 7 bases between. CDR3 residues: CSVEDISTDTQYF. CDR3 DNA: TGCAGCGTTGAGGACATTAGCACAGATACGCAGTATTTT.

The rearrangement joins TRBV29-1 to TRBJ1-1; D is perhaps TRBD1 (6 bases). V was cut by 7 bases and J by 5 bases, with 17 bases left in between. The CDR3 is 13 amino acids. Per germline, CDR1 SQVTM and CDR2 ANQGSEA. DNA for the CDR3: TGCAGCGCCCGGGGGGGGCATAGAACTGAAGCTTTCTTT. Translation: CSARGGHRTEAFF.

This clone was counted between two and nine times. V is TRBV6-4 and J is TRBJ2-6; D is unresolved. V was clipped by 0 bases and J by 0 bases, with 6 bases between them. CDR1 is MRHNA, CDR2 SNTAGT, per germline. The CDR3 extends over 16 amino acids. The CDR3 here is CASSDSTNSGANVLTF. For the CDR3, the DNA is TGTGCCAGCAGTGACTCGACAAACTCTGGGGCCAACGTCCTGACTTTC.

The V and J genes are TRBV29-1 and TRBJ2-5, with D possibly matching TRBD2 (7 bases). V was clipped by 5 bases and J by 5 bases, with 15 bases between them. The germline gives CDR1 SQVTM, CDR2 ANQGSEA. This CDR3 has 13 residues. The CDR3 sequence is CSVLGGGSETQYF. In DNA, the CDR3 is TGCAGCGTTCTAGGGGGGGGGTCGGAGACCCAGTACTTC.

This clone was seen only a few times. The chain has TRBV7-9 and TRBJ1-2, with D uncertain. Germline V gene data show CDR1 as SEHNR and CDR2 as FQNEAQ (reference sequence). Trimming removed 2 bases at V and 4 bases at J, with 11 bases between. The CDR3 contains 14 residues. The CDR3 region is CASSLTERAYGYTF. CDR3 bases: TGTGCCAGCAGCTTAACAGAGCGGGCCTATGGCTACACCTTC.

CDR3 amino acids: CASSRPGQGADTQYF. The CDR3 nucleotides read TGTGCCAGCAGCCGGCCGGGACAGGGGGCAGATACGCAGTATTTT. This sequence joins TRBV13 and TRBJ2-3; TRBD1 aligns across 11 bases. V dropped 5 bases and J dropped 4; count of bases not matched to a gene: 5. From germline, CDR1 is PRHDT and CDR2 FYEKMQ (reference sequence). The CDR3 totals 15 residues.

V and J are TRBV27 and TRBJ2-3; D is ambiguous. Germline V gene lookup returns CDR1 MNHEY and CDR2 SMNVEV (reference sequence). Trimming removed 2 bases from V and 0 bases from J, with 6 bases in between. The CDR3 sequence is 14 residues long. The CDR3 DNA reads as TGTGCCAGCAGTTTAGTAGAGAGCACAGATACGCAGTATTTT. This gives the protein CASSLVESTDTQYF.

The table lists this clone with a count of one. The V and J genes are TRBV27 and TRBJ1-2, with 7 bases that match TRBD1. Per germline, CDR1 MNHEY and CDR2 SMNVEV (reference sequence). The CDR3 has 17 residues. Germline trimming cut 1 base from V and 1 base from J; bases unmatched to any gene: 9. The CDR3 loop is CASSLFGTVTNNYGYTF. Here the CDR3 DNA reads TGTGCCAGCAGTTTATTTGGGACAGTTACAAATAACTATGGCTACACCTTC.